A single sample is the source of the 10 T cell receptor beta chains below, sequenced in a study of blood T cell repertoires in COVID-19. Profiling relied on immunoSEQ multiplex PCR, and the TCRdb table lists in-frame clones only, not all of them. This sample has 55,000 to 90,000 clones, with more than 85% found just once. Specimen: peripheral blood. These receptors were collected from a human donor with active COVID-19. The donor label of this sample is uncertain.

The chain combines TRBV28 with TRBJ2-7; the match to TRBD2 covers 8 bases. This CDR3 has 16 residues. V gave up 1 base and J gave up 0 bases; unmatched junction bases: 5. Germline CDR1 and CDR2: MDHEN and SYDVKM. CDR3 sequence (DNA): TGTGCCAGCAGTTTATCGGCGGGAGGCCACTCCTACGAGCAGTACTTC. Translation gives CASSLSAGGHSYEQYF.

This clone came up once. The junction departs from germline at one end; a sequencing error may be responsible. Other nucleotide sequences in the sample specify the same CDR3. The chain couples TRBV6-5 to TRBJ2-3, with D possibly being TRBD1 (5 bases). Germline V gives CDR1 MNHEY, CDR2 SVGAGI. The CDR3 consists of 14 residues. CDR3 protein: CASSPKGGTDTQYF. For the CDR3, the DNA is TGCGCCAGCAGTCCCAAAGGGGGCACAGATACGCAGTATTTT.

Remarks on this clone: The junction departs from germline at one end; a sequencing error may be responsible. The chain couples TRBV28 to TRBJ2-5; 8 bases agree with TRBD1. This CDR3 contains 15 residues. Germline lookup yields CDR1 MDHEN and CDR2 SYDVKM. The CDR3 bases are TGTGCCAGCAGTTCCCCAGGGGGCCCACAAGGGACCCAGTACTTC. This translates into CASSSPGGPQGTQYF. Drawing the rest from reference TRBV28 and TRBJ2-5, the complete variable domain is DVKVTQSSRYLVKRTGEKVFLECVQDMDHENMFWYRQDPGLGLRLIYFSYDVKMKEKGDIPEGYSVSREKKERFSLILESASTNQTSMYLCASSSPGGPQGTQYFGPGTRLLVL.

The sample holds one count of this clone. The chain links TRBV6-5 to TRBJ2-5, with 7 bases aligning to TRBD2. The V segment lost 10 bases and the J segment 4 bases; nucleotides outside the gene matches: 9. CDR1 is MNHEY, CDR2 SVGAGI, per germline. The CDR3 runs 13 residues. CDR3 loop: CATQPGGGETQYF. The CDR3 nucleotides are TGTGCCACTCAGCCGGGAGGCGGAGAGACCCAGTACTTC.

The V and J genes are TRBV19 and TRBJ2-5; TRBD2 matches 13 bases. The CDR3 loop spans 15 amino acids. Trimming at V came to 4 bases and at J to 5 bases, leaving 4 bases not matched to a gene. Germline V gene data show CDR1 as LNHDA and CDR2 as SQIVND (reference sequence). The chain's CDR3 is CASSRTSGSGETQYF. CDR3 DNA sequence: TGTGCCAGTAGTAGGACTAGCGGGAGCGGCGAGACCCAGTACTTC.

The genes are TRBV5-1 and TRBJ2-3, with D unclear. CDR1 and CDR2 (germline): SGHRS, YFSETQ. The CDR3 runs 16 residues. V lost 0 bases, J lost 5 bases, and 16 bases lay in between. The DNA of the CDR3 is TGCGCCAGCAGCTTGGCCCCCTCGGGTCGTGGAGATACGCAGTATTTT. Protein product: CASSLAPSGRGDTQYF. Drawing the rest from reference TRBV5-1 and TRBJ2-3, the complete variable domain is KAGVTQTPRYLIKTRGQQVTLSCSPISGHRSVSWYQQTPGQGLQFLFEYFSETQRNKGNFPGRFSGRQFSNSRSEMNVSTLELGDSALYLCASSLAPSGRGDTQYFGPGTRLTVL.

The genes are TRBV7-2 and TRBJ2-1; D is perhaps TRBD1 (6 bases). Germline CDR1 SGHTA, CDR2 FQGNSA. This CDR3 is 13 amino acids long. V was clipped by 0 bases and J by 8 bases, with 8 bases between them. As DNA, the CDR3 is TGTGCCAGCAGCTTAGCCCACAGGGATGAGCAGTTCTTC. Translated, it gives CASSLAHRDEQFF.

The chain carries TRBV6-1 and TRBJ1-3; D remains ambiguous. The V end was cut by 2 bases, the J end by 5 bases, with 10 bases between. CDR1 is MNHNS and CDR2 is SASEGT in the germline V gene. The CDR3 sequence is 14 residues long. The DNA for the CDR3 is TGTGCCAGCAGTGAAAATCGGGTCCGAAACACCATATATTTT. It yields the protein CASSENRVRNTIYF.

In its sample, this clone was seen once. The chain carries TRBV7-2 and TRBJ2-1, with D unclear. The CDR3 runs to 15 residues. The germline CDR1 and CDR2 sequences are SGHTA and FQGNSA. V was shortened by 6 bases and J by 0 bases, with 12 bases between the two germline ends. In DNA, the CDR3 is TGTGCCAGCAGACGAAGTAAGAGCTCCTACAATGAGCAGTTCTTC. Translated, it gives CASRRSKSSYNEQFF.

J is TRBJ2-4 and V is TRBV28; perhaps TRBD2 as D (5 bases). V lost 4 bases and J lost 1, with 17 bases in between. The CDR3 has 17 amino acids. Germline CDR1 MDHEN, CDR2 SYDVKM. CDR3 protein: CASSSPGKAGAKNIQYF. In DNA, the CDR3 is TGTGCCAGCAGTTCCCCGGGGAAGGCTGGGGCCAAAAACATTCAGTACTTC.